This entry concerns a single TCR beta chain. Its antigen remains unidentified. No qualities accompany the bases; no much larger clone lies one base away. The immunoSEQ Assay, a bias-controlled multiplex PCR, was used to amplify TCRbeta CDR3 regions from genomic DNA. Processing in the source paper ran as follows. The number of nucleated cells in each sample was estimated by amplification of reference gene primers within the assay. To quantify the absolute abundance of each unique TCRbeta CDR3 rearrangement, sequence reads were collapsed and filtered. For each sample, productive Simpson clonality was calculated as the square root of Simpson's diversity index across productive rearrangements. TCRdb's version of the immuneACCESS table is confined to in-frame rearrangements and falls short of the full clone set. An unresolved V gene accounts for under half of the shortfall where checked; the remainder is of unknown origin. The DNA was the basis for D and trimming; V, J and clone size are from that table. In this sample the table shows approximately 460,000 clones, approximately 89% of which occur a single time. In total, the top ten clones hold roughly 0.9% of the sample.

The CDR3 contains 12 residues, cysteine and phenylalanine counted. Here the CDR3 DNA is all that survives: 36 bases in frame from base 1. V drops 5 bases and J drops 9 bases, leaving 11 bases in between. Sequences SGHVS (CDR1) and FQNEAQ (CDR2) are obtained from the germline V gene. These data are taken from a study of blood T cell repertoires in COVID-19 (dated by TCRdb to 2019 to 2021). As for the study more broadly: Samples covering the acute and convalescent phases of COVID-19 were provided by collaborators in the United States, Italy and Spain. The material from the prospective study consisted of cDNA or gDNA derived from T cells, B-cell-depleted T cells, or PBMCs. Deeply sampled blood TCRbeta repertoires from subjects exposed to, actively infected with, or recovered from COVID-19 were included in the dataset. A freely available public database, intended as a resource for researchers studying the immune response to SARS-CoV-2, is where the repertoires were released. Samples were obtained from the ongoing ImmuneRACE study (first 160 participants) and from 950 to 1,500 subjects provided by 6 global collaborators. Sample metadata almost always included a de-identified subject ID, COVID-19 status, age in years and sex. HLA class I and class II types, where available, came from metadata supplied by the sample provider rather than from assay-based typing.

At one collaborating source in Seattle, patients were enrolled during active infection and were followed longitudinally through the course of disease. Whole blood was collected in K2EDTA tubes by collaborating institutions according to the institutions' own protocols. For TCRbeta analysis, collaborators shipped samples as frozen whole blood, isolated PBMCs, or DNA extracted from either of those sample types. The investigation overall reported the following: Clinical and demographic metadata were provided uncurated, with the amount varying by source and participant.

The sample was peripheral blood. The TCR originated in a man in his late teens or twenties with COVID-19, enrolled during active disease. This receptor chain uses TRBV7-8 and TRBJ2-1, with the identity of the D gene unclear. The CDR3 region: CASSAHGGEQFF. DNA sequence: TGTGCCAGCAGCGCCCACGGTGGTGAGCAGTTCTTC.